The next 14 T cell receptor beta chains were all read from a single sample in a study of T cells in Graves' hyperthyroidism and ophthalmopathy. TCR beta CDR3 sequences were amplified from RNA transcripts. The HTBI primer set was used in a first-round RT-PCR of the TCR CDR3. TCRdb used MiXCR to reprocess the multiplex PCR reads, holding one entry per CDR3 protein. Of 300,000 to 450,000 distinct CDR3 sequences detected, about 15% appear once; the ten largest clones hold roughly 9.6%. The source material was blood. Receptors originate from a woman aged 55-69 years with Graves' hyperthyroidism.

V and J are TRBV11-3 and TRBJ2-1; 12 nucleotides align to TRBD2. After removal of 0 bases from V and 12 bases from J, the junction contained 15 bases not matched to a gene. This CDR3 spans 18 amino acids. Germline V gene lookup returns CDR1 SGHNT and CDR2 YENEEA. The CDR3 DNA reads as TGTGCCAGCAGCTTAGACAGGGTGACTAGCGGGAGTGCTTGGACGCAGTTCTTC. Its translation: CASSLDRVTSGSAWTQFF.

At least ten counts were recorded for this clonotype. The V call is TRBV15, the J call TRBJ2-1; 11 bases match TRBD2. CDR3 length equals 15 residues. From germline, CDR1 is LNHNV and CDR2 YYDKDF (reference sequence). Unmatched junction bases numbered 4, after V lost 4 bases and J lost 5 bases. The CDR3 reads CATSKGLAVNNEQFF. The CDR3 DNA sequence: TGTGCCACCAGCAAGGGACTAGCGGTAAACAATGAGCAGTTCTTC.

This clonotype was counted ten times or more. This chain connects TRBV6-5 to TRBJ2-2, with TRBD2 matching over 7 bases. The junction had 4 bases not matched to a gene; V was cut back by 0 bases and J by 0 bases. This CDR3 comprises 17 residues. Germline V gene sequence: CDR1 MNHEY, CDR2 SVGAGI. The CDR3 coding sequence is TGTGCCAGCAGTTACTCTCGTCTAGCGGCGAACACCGGGGAGCTGTTTTTT. Protein sequence: CASSYSRLAANTGELFF.

This clonotype occurred many times. The chain combines TRBV20-1 with TRBJ2-7; 8 bases align to TRBD1. The V gene end was trimmed by 6 bases and the J gene end by 3 bases; junction bases not matched to a gene: 13. Germline V gene sequence: CDR1 DFQATT, CDR2 SNEGSKA (reference sequence). The CDR3 has 15 amino acids. As DNA, the CDR3 is TGCAGTGCAAGACCCGACCGGGACAGGAACTACGAGCAGTACTTC. Its translation: CSARPDRDRNYEQYF.

This clonotype has a handful of counts. V is TRBV19 and J is TRBJ1-2, with D perhaps matching TRBD1 (6 bases). CDR1 is LNHDA, CDR2 SQIVND, per germline (reference sequence). CDR3 length equals 14 residues. V was shortened by 5 bases and J by 6 bases, with 16 bases between the two germline ends. DNA of the CDR3: TGTGCCAGTAGTCCTAAGCAGGGGTTCCATGGCTACACCTTC. Amino acids: CASSPKQGFHGYTF.

This clonotype turned up a few times. The chain combines TRBV5-4 with TRBJ2-6, with TRBD1 as a possible D gene (7 bases). Germline V gives CDR1 SGHNT, CDR2 YYREEE (reference sequence). The V and J ends lost 5 bases and 3 bases respectively, with 12 bases between them. This CDR3 is built from 15 residues. CDR3 bases: TGTGCCAGCAGGAGACAGGGAGGTGGGGCCAACGTCCTGACTTTC. It specifies CASRRQGGGANVLTF.

This clonotype occurred many times. The chain is built from TRBV7-9 and TRBJ2-7; 8 nucleotides match TRBD1. CDR3 length: 16 amino acids. CDR1 is SEHNR and CDR2 is FQNEAQ in the germline V gene (reference sequence). V lost 4 bases to trimming and J lost 0 bases; unmatched junction nucleotides: 8. The CDR3 region is CASSSGPQGASYEQYF. The CDR3 nucleotides are TGTGCCAGCAGCTCCGGACCCCAGGGGGCCTCCTACGAGCAGTACTTC.

This clonotype showed up many times. The chain uses TRBV4-1 and TRBJ2-3; 7 bases match TRBD2. With 1 base clipped from V and 5 bases from J, the junction kept 9 bases outside the gene matches. The CDR3 extends over 16 amino acids. The V gene's germline CDR1 is MGHRA and CDR2 YSYEKL. As DNA, the CDR3 is TGCGCCAGCAGCCAAGGATTGTCGGGAGGCTTAGATACGCAGTATTTT. This encodes CASSQGLSGGLDTQYF.

A remark on this clonotype: At one end the junction does not follow the germline gene, possibly because of a read error. The rearrangement links TRBV12-3 or TRBV12-4 to TRBJ2-1, with unresolved D. This CDR3 contains 14 residues. For the CDR3, the DNA is TGTGCCATTGATAACCTCAGGTTGTACAATGAGCAGCTCTTC. It is translated as CAIDNLRLYNEQLF.

This clonotype was seen only a few times. V is TRBV27 and J is TRBJ1-1; possible D gene TRBD1, 5 bases. Germline lookup yields CDR1 MNHEY and CDR2 SMNVEV (reference sequence). Trimming cost V 2 bases and J 7 bases, with 11 bases left between them. CDR3 size: 13 residues. As DNA, the CDR3 is TGTGCCAGCAGTTTAGGTGACAGCCGTGAAGCTTTCTTT. This sequence encodes CASSLGDSREAFF.

Concerning this clonotype: This may be a read error: a much more frequent sequence differs by one nucleotide. The chain employs TRBV28 and TRBJ2-6; D unresolved. Germline assignment: CDR1 MDHEN and CDR2 SYDVKM. There are 15 residues in the CDR3. Here the CDR3 DNA reads TGTGCCAGCGGTTTGGTTCTGTCTGGGGCCAACGTCCTGACTTTC. As protein: CASGLVLSGANVLTF.

This clonotype was detected a few times. The chain links TRBV7-8 to TRBJ2-7; D might be TRBD2 (5 bases). This CDR3 has 16 residues. The germline V gene encodes CDR1 SGHVS and CDR2 FQNEAQ. The V end lost 5 bases, the J end lost 2 bases, and 19 bases lay between the germline ends. CDR3 in amino acids: CASSPPGSIQAYEQYF. The DNA of the CDR3 is TGTGCCAGCAGCCCCCCGGGGTCTATACAAGCCTACGAGCAGTACTTC.

This clonotype turned up a few times. The chain links TRBV19 to TRBJ2-1; 12 bases agree with TRBD2. V was clipped by 9 bases and J by 5 bases; unmatched bases: 5. CDR3 length equals 14 residues. Germline assignment: CDR1 LNHDA and CDR2 SQIVND (reference sequence). CDR3 in amino acids: CASRTSGTHNEQFF. The CDR3 DNA reads TGTGCCAGCAGGACTAGCGGGACCCACAATGAGCAGTTCTTC.

This clonotype was observed a handful of times. This chain links TRBV5-1 with TRBJ1-1; 7 bases map to TRBD1. The trim removed 5 bases at V and 3 bases at J, leaving 4 bases unmatched. CDR3 length: 13 amino acids. CDR1 SGHRS and CDR2 YFSETQ come from the germline V gene. CDR3 sequence reads: CASSAQGYTEAFF. The CDR3 DNA sequence: TGCGCCAGCAGTGCACAGGGGTACACTGAAGCTTTCTTT. The full variable domain, in which reference TRBV5-1 and TRBJ1-1 provide the parts outside the CDR3, is KAGVTQTPRYLIKTRGQQVTLSCSPISGHRSVSWYQQTPGQGLQFLFEYFSETQRNKGNFPGRFSGRQFSNSRSEMNVSTLELGDSALYLCASSAQGYTEAFFGQGTRLTVV.